This paragraph reports one T cell receptor (beta chain). The protocol was immunoSEQ multiplex PCR, while the TCRdb copy is restricted to in-frame clones and leaves out a portion. Counted here are tens of thousands of clones, roughly 85% occurring once; the ten biggest clones make up roughly 0.61%. CDR3 length: 14 residues. CDR1 and CDR2 from the germline V gene are MNHEY and SVGAGI. The germline V and J ends were trimmed by 2 bases and 2 bases, with 9 bases remaining between them. This sample is drawn from a study of OX40 agonist ivuxolimab in advanced cancers. This rearrangement joins TRBV6-5 to TRBJ1-2; D unclear. The sequence derives from an adult with an advanced solid tumor such as melanoma, head and neck, liver or kidney cancer. The specimen comprised CD4+ or CD8+ T cells sorted from blood, sampled in a trial of the OX40 agonist ivuxolimab. The CDR3 reads CASSYNGRNYGYTF. The DNA for the CDR3 is TGTGCCAGCAGTTACAATGGCAGAAACTATGGCTACACCTTC.